This T cell receptor beta chain was obtained from a study of shared clonotypes between healthy human individuals. Assay: immunoSEQ multiplex PCR; the TCRdb copy retains only in-frame clones and omits some. The sample lists about 750,000 clones; almost 95% were seen once. Naive CD8 isolation took CD45RO-negative cells positively selected for CCR7 and excluded terminally differentiated effector memory CD45RA+ cells. This clonotype was obtained from a man between 25 and 39 years old in good health. Sequences were obtained from naive CD8+ T cells sorted from blood.

The CDR3 spells CASSELGANQPQHF. Written as DNA, the CDR3 is TGCGCCAGCAGTGAGTTGGGGGCGAATCAGCCCCAGCATTTT. V gene TRBV10-2 combines with J gene TRBJ1-5; perhaps TRBD1 as D (6 bases). Germline V gene lookup returns CDR1 WSHSY and CDR2 SAAADI. CDR3 length equals 14 residues. The ends were cut back, 1 base at V and 4 bases at J, with 8 bases in the middle.